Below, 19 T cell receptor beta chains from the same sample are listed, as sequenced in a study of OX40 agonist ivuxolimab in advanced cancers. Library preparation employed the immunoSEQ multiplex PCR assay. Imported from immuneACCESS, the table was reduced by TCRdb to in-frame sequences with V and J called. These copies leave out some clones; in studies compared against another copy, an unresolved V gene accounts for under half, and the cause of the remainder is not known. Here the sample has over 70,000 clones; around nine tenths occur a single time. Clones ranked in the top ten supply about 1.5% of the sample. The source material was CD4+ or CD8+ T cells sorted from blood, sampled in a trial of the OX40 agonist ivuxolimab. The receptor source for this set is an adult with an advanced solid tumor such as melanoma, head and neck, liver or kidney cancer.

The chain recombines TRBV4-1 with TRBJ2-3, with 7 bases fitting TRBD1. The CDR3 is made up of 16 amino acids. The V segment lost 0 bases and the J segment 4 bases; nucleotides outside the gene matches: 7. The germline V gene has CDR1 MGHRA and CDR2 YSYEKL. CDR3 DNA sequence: TGCGCCAGCAGCCAAGATAAAGGGGGCAGGGCAGATACGCAGTATTTT. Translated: CASSQDKGGRADTQYF.

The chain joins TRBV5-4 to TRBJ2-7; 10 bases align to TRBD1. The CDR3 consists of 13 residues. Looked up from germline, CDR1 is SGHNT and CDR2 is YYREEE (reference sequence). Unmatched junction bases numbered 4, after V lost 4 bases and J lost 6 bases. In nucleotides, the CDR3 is TGTGCCAGCAGCCGGGGACAGGGGATCGAGCAGTACTTC. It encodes CASSRGQGIEQYF. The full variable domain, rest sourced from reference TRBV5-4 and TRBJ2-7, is ETGVTQSPTHLIKTRGQQVTLRCSSQSGHNTVSWYQQALGQGPQFIFQYYREEENGRGNFPPRFSGLQFPNYSSELNVNALELDDSALYLCASSRGQGIEQYFGPGTRLTVT.

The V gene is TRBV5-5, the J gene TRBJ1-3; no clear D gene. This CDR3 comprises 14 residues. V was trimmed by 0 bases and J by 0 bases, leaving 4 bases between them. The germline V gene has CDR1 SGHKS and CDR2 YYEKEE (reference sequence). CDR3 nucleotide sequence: TGTGCCAGCAGCTTGGATTTCTCTGGAAACACCATATATTTT. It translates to CASSLDFSGNTIYF.

CDR3 region: CASSPGGRNTEAFF. The CDR3 DNA follows: TGCGCCAGCAGCCCCGGGGGGAGGAACACTGAAGCTTTCTTT. The V gene is TRBV5-1, the J gene TRBJ1-1, with D perhaps TRBD1 (5 bases). The germline gives CDR1 SGHRS, CDR2 YFSETQ. Deletions cut 4 bases from V and 1 base from J, with 11 bases between. This CDR3 comprises 14 residues.

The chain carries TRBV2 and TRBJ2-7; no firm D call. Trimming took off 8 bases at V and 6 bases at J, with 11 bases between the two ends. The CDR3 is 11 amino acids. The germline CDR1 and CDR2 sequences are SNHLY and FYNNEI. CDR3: CASSGEFEQYF. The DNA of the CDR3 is TGTGCCAGCTCCGGAGAATTCGAGCAGTACTTC.

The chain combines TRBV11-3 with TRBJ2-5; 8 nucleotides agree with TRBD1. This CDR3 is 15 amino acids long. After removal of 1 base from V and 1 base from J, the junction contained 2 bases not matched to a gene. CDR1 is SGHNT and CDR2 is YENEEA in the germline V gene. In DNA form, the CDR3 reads TGTGCCAGCAGCTTAGGTACAGGGGGCCAAGAGACCCAGTACTTC. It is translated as CASSLGTGGQETQYF.

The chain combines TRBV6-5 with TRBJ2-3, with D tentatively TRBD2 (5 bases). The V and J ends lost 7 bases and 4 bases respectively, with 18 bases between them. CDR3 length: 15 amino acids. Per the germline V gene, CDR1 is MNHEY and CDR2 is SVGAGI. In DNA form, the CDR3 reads TGTGCCAGCAAAACTAGAAACCTAAGTCCAGATACGCAGTATTTT. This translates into CASKTRNLSPDTQYF.

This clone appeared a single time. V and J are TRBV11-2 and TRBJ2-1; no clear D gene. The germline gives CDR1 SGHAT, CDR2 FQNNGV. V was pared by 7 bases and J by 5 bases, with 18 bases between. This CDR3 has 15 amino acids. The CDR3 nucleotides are TGTGCCAGCACTTCTGGGTTCGGTCTTCACAATGAGCAGTTCTTC. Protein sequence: CASTSGFGLHNEQFF.

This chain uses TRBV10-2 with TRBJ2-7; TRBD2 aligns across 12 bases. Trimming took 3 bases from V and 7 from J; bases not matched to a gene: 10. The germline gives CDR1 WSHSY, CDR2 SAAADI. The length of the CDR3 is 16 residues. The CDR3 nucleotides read TGCGCCAGCAGTGACCCCGCCCTAGCGGGGGGGCGGGAGCAGTACTTC. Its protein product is CASSDPALAGGREQYF.

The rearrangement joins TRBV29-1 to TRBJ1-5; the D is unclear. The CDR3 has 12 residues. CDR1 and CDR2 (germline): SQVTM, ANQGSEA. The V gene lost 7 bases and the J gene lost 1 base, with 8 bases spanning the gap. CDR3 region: CSAGWSNQPQHF. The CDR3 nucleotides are TGCAGCGCCGGGTGGAGCAATCAGCCCCAGCATTTT.

CDR3 amino acids: CASSLEGGGETQYF. CDR3 bases: TGCGCCAGCAGCTTGGAGGGAGGGGGTGAGACCCAGTACTTC. The chain carries TRBV5-1 and TRBJ2-5; TRBD2 is a possible D gene (7 bases). Germline values: CDR1 SGHRS, CDR2 YFSETQ. The germline V and J ends were trimmed by 0 bases and 5 bases, with 11 bases remaining between them. The CDR3 covers 14 residues.

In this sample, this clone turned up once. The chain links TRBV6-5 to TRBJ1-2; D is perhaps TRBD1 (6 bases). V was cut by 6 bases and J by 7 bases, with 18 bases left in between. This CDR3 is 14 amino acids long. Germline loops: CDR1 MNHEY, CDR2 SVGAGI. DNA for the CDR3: TGTGCCAGCAGGCGCGGTGACAGGTCCACTGGCTACACCTTC. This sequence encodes CASRRGDRSTGYTF.

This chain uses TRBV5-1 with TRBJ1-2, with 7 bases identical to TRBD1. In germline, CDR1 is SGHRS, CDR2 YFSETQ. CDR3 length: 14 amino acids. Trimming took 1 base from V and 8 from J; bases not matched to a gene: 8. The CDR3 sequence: CASSLSDRVGGYTF. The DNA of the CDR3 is TGCGCCAGCAGCTTGAGTGACAGGGTTGGGGGCTACACCTTC.

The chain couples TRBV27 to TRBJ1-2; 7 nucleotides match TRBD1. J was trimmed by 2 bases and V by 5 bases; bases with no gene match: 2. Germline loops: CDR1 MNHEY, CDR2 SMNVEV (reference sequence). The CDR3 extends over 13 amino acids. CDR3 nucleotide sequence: TGTGCCAGCAGTACGACAGGGAACTATGGCTACACCTTC. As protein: CASSTTGNYGYTF.

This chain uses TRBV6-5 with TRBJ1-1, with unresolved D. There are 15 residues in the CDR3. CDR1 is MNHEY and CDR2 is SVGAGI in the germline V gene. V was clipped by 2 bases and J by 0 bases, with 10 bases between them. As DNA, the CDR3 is TGTGCCAGCAGTTACGGAGGACGAATGAACACTGAAGCTTTCTTT. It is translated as CASSYGGRMNTEAFF.

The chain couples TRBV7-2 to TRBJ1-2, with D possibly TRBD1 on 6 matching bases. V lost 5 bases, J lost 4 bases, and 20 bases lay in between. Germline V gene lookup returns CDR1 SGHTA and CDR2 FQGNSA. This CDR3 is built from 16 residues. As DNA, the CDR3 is TGTGCCAGCAGCGTCGGATCAACAGGGTATGGCTATGGCTACACCTTC. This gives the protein CASSVGSTGYGYGYTF.

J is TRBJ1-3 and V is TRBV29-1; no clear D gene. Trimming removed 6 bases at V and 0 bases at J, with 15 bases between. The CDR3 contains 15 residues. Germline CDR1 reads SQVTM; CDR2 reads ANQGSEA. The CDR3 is CSVLPSANSGNTIYF. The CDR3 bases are TGCAGCGTCCTCCCGTCGGCTAACTCTGGAAACACCATATATTTT.

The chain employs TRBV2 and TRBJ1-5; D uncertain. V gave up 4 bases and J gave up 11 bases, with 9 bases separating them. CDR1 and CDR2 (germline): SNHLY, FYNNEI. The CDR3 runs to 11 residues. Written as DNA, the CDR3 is TGTGCCAGCAGTGGGGGTCTGACCCAGCATTTT. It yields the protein CASSGGLTQHF.

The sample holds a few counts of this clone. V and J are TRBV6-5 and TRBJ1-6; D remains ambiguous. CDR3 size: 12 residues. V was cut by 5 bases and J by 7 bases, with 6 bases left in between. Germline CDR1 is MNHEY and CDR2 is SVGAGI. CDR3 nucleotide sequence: TGTGCCAGCAGTGCTGGGAATTCACCCCTCCACTTT. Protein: CASSAGNSPLHF.